The entry below gives a single TCR beta chain sequence along with its context. Trimming removed 1 base at V and 1 base at J, with 7 bases between. CDR1 is LGHNA and CDR2 is YNFKEQ in the germline V gene. CDR3 size: 14 residues. This sample was included in a study of T-cell memory formation after mild COVID-19. MiXCR was run by TCRdb on the 5' RACE reads, yielding one entry per CDR3 protein. In the table there are 200,000 to 250,000 distinct CDR3 sequences, approximately 10% of which are singletons. The sequenced material came from PBMCs or a T cell subset sorted from them (not recorded which). The chain uses TRBV4-2 and TRBJ1-1; no firm D call. This TCR was recovered from a man aged 18 to 29 who had mild COVID-19 (a few samples of this study predate the infection). Cell type and time point are not known. CDR3 in amino acids: CASSQAVENTEAFF. CDR3 nucleotide sequence: TGTGCCAGCAGCCAAGCGGTCGAGAACACTGAAGCTTTCTTT.